This T cell receptor beta chain was observed in a study of cytomegalovirus exposure and HLA in healthy donors. Study summary: The 95 million to 120 million unique TCR beta sequences, from about 170 million T cells, were found by an earlier analysis. Whole-study results and caveats: Clonal expansion, a later analysis showed, was greater in HLA-associated TCR beta chains than in equally common others.

PCR was performed using 60 Vbeta and 13 Jbeta primers. Method: immunoSEQ multiplex PCR; TCRdb's copy keeps in-frame clones and lacks some. The sample yields 150,000 or so clones, roughly four fifths seen once. The ends lost 8 bases at V and 0 bases at J; junction bases unmatched: 8. This CDR3 has 15 amino acids. The germline V gene encodes CDR1 LNHDA and CDR2 SQIVND (reference sequence). This clone has only a few counts. Its antigen remains unidentified. Material for sequencing was PBMCs. This sequence originates from a man aged 25-45 years in good health and CMV-seronegative. This chain links TRBV19 with TRBJ2-7; 9 nucleotides agree with TRBD2. CDR3 amino acids: CASGVAGAPSYEQYF. CDR3 bases: TGTGCCAGTGGGGTAGCGGGGGCACCCTCCTACGAGCAGTACTTC.